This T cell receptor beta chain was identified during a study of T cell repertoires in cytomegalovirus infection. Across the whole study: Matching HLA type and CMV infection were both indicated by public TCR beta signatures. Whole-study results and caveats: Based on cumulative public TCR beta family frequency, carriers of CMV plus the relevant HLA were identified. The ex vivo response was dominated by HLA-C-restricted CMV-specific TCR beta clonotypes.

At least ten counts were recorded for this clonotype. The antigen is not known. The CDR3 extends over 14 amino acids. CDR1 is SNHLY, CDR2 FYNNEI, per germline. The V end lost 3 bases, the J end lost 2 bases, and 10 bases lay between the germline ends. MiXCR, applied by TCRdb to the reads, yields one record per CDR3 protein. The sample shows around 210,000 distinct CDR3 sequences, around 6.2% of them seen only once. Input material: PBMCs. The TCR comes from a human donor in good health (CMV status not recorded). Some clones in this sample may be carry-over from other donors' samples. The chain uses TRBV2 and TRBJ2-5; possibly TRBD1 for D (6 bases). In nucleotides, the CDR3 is TGTGCCAGCAGTGACAACAGGGATCAAGAGACCCAGTACTTC. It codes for CASSDNRDQETQYF. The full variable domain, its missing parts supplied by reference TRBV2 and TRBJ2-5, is EPEVTQTPSHQVTQMGQEVILRCVPISNHLYFYWYRQILGQKVEFLVSFYNNEISEKSEIFDDQFSVERPDGSNFTLKIRSTKLEDSAMYFCASSDNRDQETQYFGPGTRLLVL.